The clone carrying this TCR beta chain was counted at least ten times. The antigen is not known. This sample was included in a study of T-cell reconstitution after alpha-beta-depleted transplantation in children. Using unique molecular identifiers, the investigators prepared the TCRbeta library. TCRdb recomputed calls from the PCR reads with MiXCR, one row per CDR3 protein. The profile shows hundreds of thousands of distinct CDR3 sequences, over 10% of them singletons. Study-wide results and limits: Expanded graft clones numbering several hundred reportedly gave rise to alpha-beta T cells about two months after transplant. Where some patients showed high TCRbeta diversity at day 60, it came from recipient T cells and thymic progenitors that had survived. Newly produced T cells mostly provided counts and TCRbeta diversity after one year, as hyperexpanded clones declined.

The receptor's source is a girl aged 2 to 10 with congenital amegakaryocytic thrombocytopenia, due to receive a stem cell transplant. The material sequenced was PBMCs, taken before TCRalphabeta/CD19-depleted stem cell transplant.

The CDR3 here is CASSPGLAGISVDEQFF. Here the CDR3 DNA reads TGTGCCAGCAGTCCTGGACTAGCGGGAATCTCTGTCGATGAGCAGTTCTTC. The chain is built from TRBV12-3 or TRBV12-4 and TRBJ2-1; 12 bases align to TRBD2. The CDR3 totals 17 residues. V shed 5 bases, J shed 8 bases, and the junction held 13 bases outside the gene matches.